The rows below give T cell receptor beta chains drawn from one sample of a study of blood T cell repertoires in COVID-19. Only in-frame clones appear in the TCRdb table, and some are missing; sequencing was by immunoSEQ multiplex PCR. The table has tens of thousands of clones, about 88% seen once. The sample comprised peripheral blood. The receptor source for this set is a man aged 60 to 75 with acute or convalescent COVID-19. Each CDR3 is given with its conserved first and last residue. The order of the fields is clone size, V gene, J gene, D gene, CDR3 protein, CDR3 DNA. The D gene is left open where the match is weak. Where a row states a size, it is once, few, many or the class of an expanded clone; other rows omit it.

size: NA; V: TRBV3-1/TRBV3-2; J: TRBJ1-1; D: NA; CDR3: CASSQDIFPAEAFF; DNA: TGTGCCAGCAGCCAAGATATTTTCCCAGCTGAAGCTTTCTTT
size: NA; V: TRBV7-9; J: TRBJ1-2; D: NA; CDR3: CASSWASPQYGYTF; DNA: TGTGCCAGCAGCTGGGCCAGCCCTCAGTATGGCTACACCTTC
size: NA; V: TRBV6-5; J: TRBJ1-2; D: NA; CDR3: CASIRPGVIYGYTF; DNA: TGTGCCAGCATACGCCCGGGGGTGATCTATGGCTACACCTTC
size: NA; V: TRBV5-8; J: TRBJ1-5; D: NA; CDR3: CASSQERDQPQHF; DNA: TGTGCCAGCAGCCAGGAGAGGGATCAGCCCCAGCATTTT
size: once; V: TRBV7-9; J: TRBJ1-2; D: NA; CDR3: CASSLGGRLANYGYTF; DNA: TGTGCCAGCAGCTTAGGGGGGCGCCTTGCTAACTATGGCTACACCTTC
size: NA; V: TRBV29-1; J: TRBJ1-2; D: NA; CDR3: CSVEGLSGPQGGVSLGYTF; DNA: TGCAGCGTTGAAGGATTATCGGGGCCTCAAGGAGGGGTTTCCCTTGGCTACACCTTC
size: NA; V: TRBV19; J: TRBJ2-6; D: TRBD1; CDR3: CASSEGGRGRSGANVLTF; DNA: TGTGCCAGTAGTGAAGGCGGCAGGGGGCGTTCTGGGGCCAACGTCCTGACTTTC
size: NA; V: TRBV27; J: TRBJ1-2; D: TRBD1; CDR3: CASRQNGAGGRYGYTF; DNA: TGTGCCAGCAGGCAAAATGGGGCAGGGGGACGGTATGGCTACACCTTC
size: NA; V: TRBV14; J: TRBJ2-7; D: NA; CDR3: CASSQGVRAEQYF; DNA: TGTGCCAGCAGCCAAGGTGTCAGGGCCGAGCAGTACTTC
size: NA; V: TRBV27; J: TRBJ1-1; D: NA; CDR3: CASSLEMNTEAFF; DNA: TGTGCCAGCAGTCTTGAGATGAACACTGAAGCTTTCTTT
size: few; V: TRBV19; J: TRBJ1-1; D: TRBD1; CDR3: CASSTQQGAEAFF; DNA: TGTGCCAGTAGTACCCAACAGGGGGCTGAAGCTTTCTTT
size: NA; V: TRBV5-1; J: TRBJ2-1; D: NA; CDR3: CASSLNGGTGNEQFF; DNA: TGCGCCAGCAGCTTGAACGGAGGGACGGGGAATGAGCAGTTCTTC
size: NA; V: TRBV5-1; J: TRBJ1-3; D: NA; CDR3: CASSPGRGDTIYF; DNA: TGCGCCAGCAGCCCGGGCAGGGGTGACACCATATATTTT
size: NA; V: TRBV9; J: TRBJ1-2; D: NA; CDR3: CASSVDPGAIYGYTF; DNA: TGTGCCAGCAGCGTAGATCCAGGGGCCATCTATGGCTACACCTTC
size: NA; V: TRBV10-3; J: TRBJ1-1; D: NA; CDR3: CAISAPERGSTEAFF; DNA: TGTGCCATCAGTGCACCCGAGCGGGGTAGCACTGAAGCTTTCTTT
size: NA; V: TRBV10-1; J: TRBJ2-2; D: NA; CDR3: CASSTGLTTGELFF; DNA: TGCGCCAGCAGTACGGGACTTACCACCGGGGAGCTGTTTTTT
size: once; V: TRBV10-3; J: TRBJ2-1; D: TRBD1; CDR3: CAGNGQGPDNEQFF; DNA: TGTGCCGGGAACGGACAGGGCCCTGACAATGAGCAGTTCTTC
size: NA; V: TRBV7-3; J: TRBJ2-7; D: TRBD1; CDR3: CASSLGTGHYEQYF; DNA: TGTGCCAGCAGCTTAGGGACAGGACACTACGAGCAGTACTTC
size: NA; V: TRBV3-1/TRBV3-2; J: TRBJ1-5; D: TRBD1; CDR3: CASSQATGGNQPQHF; DNA: TGTGCCAGCAGCCAAGCGACAGGGGGCAATCAGCCCCAGCATTTT
size: NA; V: TRBV2; J: TRBJ1-3; D: NA; CDR3: CASRRDGNTIYF; DNA: TGTGCCAGCAGGAGGGATGGAAACACCATATATTTT
size: NA; V: TRBV28; J: TRBJ1-1; D: TRBD1; CDR3: CASSFMDRVNTEAFF; DNA: TGTGCCAGCAGTTTCATGGACAGGGTGAACACTGAAGCTTTCTTT
size: NA; V: TRBV21-1; J: TRBJ2-2; D: NA; CDR3: CASSMGTGRTGELFF; DNA: TGTGCCAGCAGCATGGGGACAGGGCGAACCGGGGAGCTGTTTTTT
size: NA; V: TRBV6-6; J: TRBJ1-2; D: TRBD1; CDR3: CASSYLDRVNTF; DNA: TGTGCCAGCAGTTACTTAGACAGGGTAAACACCTTC
size: NA; V: TRBV9; J: TRBJ2-3; D: TRBD2; CDR3: CASSPLAGGGDTQYF; DNA: TGTGCCAGCAGCCCACTAGCGGGGGGGGGAGATACGCAGTATTTT
size: NA; V: TRBV10-2; J: TRBJ1-1; D: NA; CDR3: CASSVAGSNTEAFF; DNA: TGCGCCAGCAGTGTCGCAGGTTCGAACACTGAAGCTTTCTTT
size: NA; V: TRBV18; J: TRBJ1-1; D: NA; CDR3: CASSPPGGAFNTEAFF; DNA: TGTGCCAGCTCACCACCGGGGGGGGCGTTCAACACTGAAGCTTTCTTT
size: few; V: TRBV7-9; J: TRBJ2-7; D: NA; CDR3: CASSLTGSLDEQYF; DNA: TGTGCCAGCAGCTTAACGGGTTCCTTGGACGAGCAGTACTTC
size: NA; V: TRBV18; J: TRBJ2-2; D: NA; CDR3: CASSPVLVTNTGELFF; DNA: TGTGCCAGCTCACCCGTACTGGTAACGAACACCGGGGAGCTGTTTTTT
size: NA; V: TRBV5-6; J: TRBJ2-2; D: TRBD1; CDR3: CASSLGVLGQGKTGELFF; DNA: TGTGCCAGCAGCTTGGGGGTATTGGGACAGGGAAAGACCGGGGAGCTGTTTTTT
size: NA; V: TRBV10-3; J: TRBJ1-2; D: TRBD1; CDR3: CAIRMDRGATYGYTF; DNA: TGTGCCATCAGGATGGACAGGGGGGCGACCTATGGCTACACCTTC
size: NA; V: TRBV11-2; J: TRBJ2-1; D: NA; CDR3: CASSVGGGRLQFF; DNA: TGTGCCAGCAGCGTCGGAGGAGGACGGCTACAGTTCTTC
size: NA; V: TRBV25-1; J: TRBJ1-1; D: NA; CDR3: CASLDGGGAVNTEAFF; DNA: TGTGCCAGCTTGGATGGTGGAGGGGCTGTGAACACTGAAGCTTTCTTT
size: once; V: TRBV19; J: TRBJ1-5; D: TRBD1; CDR3: CASSGRTGFNQPQHF; DNA: TGTGCCAGTAGTGGGCGGACAGGGTTCAATCAGCCCCAGCATTTT
size: NA; V: TRBV5-8; J: TRBJ2-6; D: NA; CDR3: CASSLWQHSGANVLTF; DNA: TGTGCCAGCAGCTTGTGGCAACACTCTGGGGCCAACGTCCTGACTTTC
size: NA; V: TRBV7-2; J: TRBJ1-6; D: NA; CDR3: CASIPGSYNSPLHF; DNA: TGTGCCAGCATCCCGGGCTCCTATAATTCACCCCTCCACTTT
size: NA; V: TRBV7-9; J: TRBJ1-2; D: TRBD1; CDR3: CASSLAVAGGHYGYTF; DNA: TGTGCCAGCAGCTTAGCTGTCGCAGGGGGTCACTATGGCTACACCTTC
size: NA; V: TRBV5-6; J: TRBJ1-6; D: NA; CDR3: CASSLQQGIVSPLHF; DNA: TGTGCCAGCAGCCTTCAACAGGGCATCGTTTCACCCCTCCACTTT
size: NA; V: TRBV3-1/TRBV3-2; J: TRBJ1-2; D: TRBD1; CDR3: CASSQGGTGGSYTF; DNA: TGTGCCAGCAGCCAAGGCGGGACAGGGGGGAGCTACACCTTC
size: NA; V: TRBV29-1; J: TRBJ1-1; D: NA; CDR3: CSITRANTEAFF; DNA: TGCAGCATAACCAGGGCGAACACTGAAGCTTTCTTT
size: NA; V: TRBV19; J: TRBJ1-5; D: TRBD1; CDR3: CASSTLGTGANQPQHF; DNA: TGTGCCAGTAGTACCCTGGGGACAGGAGCCAATCAGCCCCAGCATTTT
size: NA; V: TRBV5-1; J: TRBJ1-1; D: TRBD1; CDR3: CASSLVSGSGQEEGAFF; DNA: TGCGCCAGCAGCTTGGTCAGTGGTTCGGGACAGGAGGAGGGAGCTTTCTTT
size: few; V: TRBV2; J: TRBJ1-2; D: NA; CDR3: CASSGADLLRNYGYTF; DNA: TGTGCCAGCAGTGGGGCAGACCTCCTGCGCAACTATGGCTACACCTTC
size: NA; V: TRBV5-1; J: TRBJ2-2; D: NA; CDR3: CASSRTLTQNTGELFF; DNA: TGCGCCAGCAGCAGGACACTGACTCAAAACACCGGGGAGCTGTTTTTT
size: NA; V: TRBV2; J: TRBJ2-1; D: NA; CDR3: CANSRETDEQFF; DNA: TGTGCCAACTCTAGGGAGACCGATGAGCAGTTCTTC
size: NA; V: TRBV18; J: TRBJ1-2; D: TRBD1; CDR3: CASSLDRGSGYGYTF; DNA: TGTGCCAGCTCACTCGACAGGGGGTCAGGATATGGCTACACCTTC
size: NA; V: TRBV6-1; J: TRBJ1-5; D: NA; CDR3: CASSETLGGRGNQPQHF; DNA: TGTGCCAGCAGTGAAACGTTGGGGGGTAGAGGCAATCAGCCCCAGCATTTT
size: once; V: TRBV28; J: TRBJ1-2; D: NA; CDR3: CASSPPGGGGDYGYTF; DNA: TGTGCCAGCAGTCCCCCGGGGGGGGGAGGGGACTATGGCTACACCTTC
size: NA; V: TRBV10-3; J: TRBJ2-1; D: TRBD2; CDR3: CATTSGGVHEQFF; DNA: TGTGCCACTACTAGCGGGGGGGTTCATGAGCAGTTCTTC
size: NA; V: TRBV7-2; J: TRBJ1-2; D: NA; CDR3: CASSRGGGAGYTF; DNA: TGTGCCAGCAGCCGTGGGGGGGGCGCTGGCTACACCTTC
size: few; V: TRBV11-2; J: TRBJ1-6; D: NA; CDR3: CASSLGASYSPLHF; DNA: TGTGCCAGCAGCTTAGGGGCCAGTTATTCACCCCTCCACTTT
size: NA; V: TRBV5-1; J: TRBJ2-1; D: NA; CDR3: CASSLAGLLNYEQFF; DNA: TGCGCCAGCAGCTTGGCGGGACTGCTTAACTATGAGCAGTTCTTC
size: NA; V: TRBV27; J: TRBJ1-5; D: NA; CDR3: CASSSVPPGQFNQPQHF; DNA: TGTGCCAGCAGTTCCGTCCCCCCAGGACAGTTCAATCAGCCCCAGCATTTT
size: NA; V: TRBV9; J: TRBJ1-1; D: NA; CDR3: CASSESPGVNTEAFF; DNA: TGTGCCAGCAGCGAAAGCCCCGGGGTAAACACTGAAGCTTTCTTT
size: once; V: TRBV6-5; J: TRBJ1-5; D: NA; CDR3: CASSPRQGNQPQHF; DNA: TGTGCCAGCAGCCCCCGCCAGGGAAATCAGCCCCAGCATTTT
size: once; V: TRBV6-6; J: TRBJ2-1; D: TRBD2; CDR3: CASSRGTSGGAYNEQFF; DNA: TGTGCCAGCAGTCGAGGGACTAGCGGGGGGGCCTACAATGAGCAGTTCTTC
size: NA; V: TRBV9; J: TRBJ1-1; D: NA; CDR3: CASSVTPTTEAFF; DNA: TGTGCCAGCAGCGTAACCCCTACCACTGAAGCTTTCTTT
size: NA; V: TRBV27; J: TRBJ1-5; D: TRBD1; CDR3: CASSFGGQGVNQPQHF; DNA: TGTGCCAGCAGTTTTGGCGGACAGGGGGTCAATCAGCCCCAGCATTTT
size: NA; V: TRBV24-1; J: TRBJ2-5; D: TRBD2; CDR3: CATSDFGVWEGETQYF; DNA: TGTGCCACCAGTGATTTTGGGGTTTGGGAGGGAGAGACCCAGTACTTC
size: few; V: TRBV28; J: TRBJ1-2; D: NA; CDR3: CASSLPQGVGYGYTF; DNA: TGTGCCAGCAGCCTACCACAAGGGGTCGGGTATGGCTACACCTTC